These T cell receptor beta chains were read from a single sample in a study of blood T cell repertoires in COVID-19. Libraries were prepared by immunoSEQ multiplex PCR; TCRdb keeps only in-frame clonotypes and omits some of them. The table includes under 250,000 clones, approximately 83% detected once. Sequencing was done on a sample of peripheral blood. The receptors were gathered from a human donor in a cohort sampled during active COVID-19. Each CDR3 is given with its conserved first and last residue. The order of the fields is CDR3 DNA, CDR3 protein, clone size, D gene, J gene, V gene. D genes are given only for firm matches. Clone size is shown for a subset of rows, as once, few, many or a class of expanded clone.

CDR3nt: TGTGCCAGCAGTTACTCTGACAGGGAAGAGACCCAGTACTTC; CDR3aa: CASSYSDREETQYF; abundance: -; d_gene: TRBD1; j_gene: TRBJ2-5; v_gene: TRBV6-6
CDR3nt: TGCGCCAGCAAGCCGAGCTCCTACGAGCAGTACTTC; CDR3aa: CASKPSSYEQYF; abundance: -; d_gene: -; j_gene: TRBJ2-7; v_gene: TRBV10-2
CDR3nt: TGTGCCACCAGTGATGACAGGGAACGGAATGAGCAGTTCTTC; CDR3aa: CATSDDRERNEQFF; abundance: once; d_gene: TRBD1; j_gene: TRBJ2-1; v_gene: TRBV24-1
CDR3nt: TGTGCCACCAGCGCGCAACTAGGGACAGGGTACGGCGAGCAGTACTTC; CDR3aa: CATSAQLGTGYGEQYF; abundance: few; d_gene: TRBD1; j_gene: TRBJ2-7; v_gene: TRBV15
CDR3nt: TGTGCCAGTAGTATCCAGGGGGCTTTTTCCGAGCAGTACTTC; CDR3aa: CASSIQGAFSEQYF; abundance: -; d_gene: TRBD1; j_gene: TRBJ2-7; v_gene: TRBV19
CDR3nt: TGTGCCAGCAGTTTAGGAGGGGGCAACGATCAGCCCCAGCATTTT; CDR3aa: CASSLGGGNDQPQHF; abundance: -; d_gene: TRBD1; j_gene: TRBJ1-5; v_gene: TRBV27
CDR3nt: TGTGCCAGCAGTGAAACGGGACTTAGTGAGCAGTTCTTC; CDR3aa: CASSETGLSEQFF; abundance: few; d_gene: -; j_gene: TRBJ2-1; v_gene: TRBV6-1
CDR3nt: TGTGCCAGCAGCTCTTACTTAGCGGGGACCTCCTCCTACAATGAGCAGTTCTTC; CDR3aa: CASSSYLAGTSSYNEQFF; abundance: -; d_gene: TRBD2; j_gene: TRBJ2-1; v_gene: TRBV7-6
CDR3nt: TGTGCCTGGAGGCGCATAGGGGTGAACACTGAAGCTTTCTTT; CDR3aa: CAWRRIGVNTEAFF; abundance: -; d_gene: -; j_gene: TRBJ1-1; v_gene: TRBV30
CDR3nt: TGTGCTAGTGGTCCGAGCGAGAACCCCGGGGAGCTGTTTTTT; CDR3aa: CASGPSENPGELFF; abundance: -; d_gene: -; j_gene: TRBJ2-2; v_gene: TRBV12-5
CDR3nt: TGTGCCAGCTCACCACGGACAGGGACTAGCACAGATACGCAGTATTTT; CDR3aa: CASSPRTGTSTDTQYF; abundance: -; d_gene: TRBD1; j_gene: TRBJ2-3; v_gene: TRBV18
CDR3nt: TGTGCCAGCAGTTTGGGACAGGGGGCTGGGGAGCAGTACTTC; CDR3aa: CASSLGQGAGEQYF; abundance: -; d_gene: TRBD1; j_gene: TRBJ2-7; v_gene: TRBV28
CDR3nt: TGTGCCAGCTCACCGATCGGGACAGAAAACATTCAGTACTTC; CDR3aa: CASSPIGTENIQYF; abundance: -; d_gene: TRBD1; j_gene: TRBJ2-4; v_gene: TRBV18
CDR3nt: TGTGCCAGCTCACCACAAGGGACTAGCGGGATCCAATCCTACGAGCAGTACTTC; CDR3aa: CASSPQGTSGIQSYEQYF; abundance: once; d_gene: TRBD2; j_gene: TRBJ2-7; v_gene: TRBV18
CDR3nt: TGTGCCAGCAGTTTGGAGCGGGGCAGCACAGATACGCAGTATTTT; CDR3aa: CASSLERGSTDTQYF; abundance: -; d_gene: TRBD2; j_gene: TRBJ2-3; v_gene: TRBV27
CDR3nt: TGTGCCAGCAGTTCCATGAAGGTCATGGGACGTCGGACTAATAGCAATCAGCCCCAGCATTTT; CDR3aa: CASSSMKVMGRRTNSNQPQHF; abundance: once; d_gene: -; j_gene: TRBJ1-5; v_gene: TRBV27
CDR3nt: TGTGCCAGCAGCTTATTACAGGGGGCAGGGAATGAGCAGTTCTTC; CDR3aa: CASSLLQGAGNEQFF; abundance: -; d_gene: TRBD1; j_gene: TRBJ2-1; v_gene: TRBV11-2
CDR3nt: TGTGCCAGCAGTTTAAGCAGGGCTAACTATGGCTACACCTTC; CDR3aa: CASSLSRANYGYTF; abundance: few; d_gene: -; j_gene: TRBJ1-2; v_gene: TRBV27
CDR3nt: TGTGCCAGCATAGGGAACAGGTTTGATGAAAAACTGTTTTTT; CDR3aa: CASIGNRFDEKLFF; abundance: few; d_gene: -; j_gene: TRBJ1-4; v_gene: TRBV21-1
CDR3nt: TGTGCCAGTAGTGCCTCTAGCGGGGGGGCCTGGGAGACCCAGTACTTC; CDR3aa: CASSASSGGAWETQYF; abundance: -; d_gene: TRBD2; j_gene: TRBJ2-5; v_gene: TRBV19
CDR3nt: TGTGCCAGCAGTAACCCGGGACTAGCTCCTGTCGAGCAGTACTTC; CDR3aa: CASSNPGLAPVEQYF; abundance: -; d_gene: TRBD2; j_gene: TRBJ2-7; v_gene: TRBV3-1/TRBV3-2
CDR3nt: TGTGCCAGCAGCTTAGGGGACTTCCAAGAGACCCAGTACTTC; CDR3aa: CASSLGDFQETQYF; abundance: -; d_gene: -; j_gene: TRBJ2-5; v_gene: TRBV7-2
CDR3nt: TGTGCCAGCAGCCTCGGGGACAGTGGTAGAGATACGCAGTATTTT; CDR3aa: CASSLGDSGRDTQYF; abundance: -; d_gene: TRBD1; j_gene: TRBJ2-3; v_gene: TRBV5-4
CDR3nt: TGTGCCAGTAGCAGGGGACAGGGGAATGGCTACACCTTC; CDR3aa: CASSRGQGNGYTF; abundance: -; d_gene: TRBD1; j_gene: TRBJ1-2; v_gene: TRBV19
CDR3nt: TGTGCCAGCAGCTTCGGCTGGGGGCCCAATGAGCAGTTCTTC; CDR3aa: CASSFGWGPNEQFF; abundance: -; d_gene: -; j_gene: TRBJ2-1; v_gene: TRBV7-3
CDR3nt: TGCAGCGTTGACTCAGGACAGGGGGCGGTTGACGCTGAAGCTTTCTTT; CDR3aa: CSVDSGQGAVDAEAFF; abundance: -; d_gene: TRBD1; j_gene: TRBJ1-1; v_gene: TRBV29-1
CDR3nt: TGTGCCAGCAGTTTACCCCCTACAGTCCACACCACCTACGAGCAGTACTTC; CDR3aa: CASSLPPTVHTTYEQYF; abundance: -; d_gene: -; j_gene: TRBJ2-7; v_gene: TRBV27
CDR3nt: TGTGCCAGCAGCCGGGAGTTACAAGAGACCCAGTACTTC; CDR3aa: CASSRELQETQYF; abundance: few; d_gene: -; j_gene: TRBJ2-5; v_gene: TRBV5-4
CDR3nt: TGCGCCAGCAGCTTGGCCGGACAGGGGAACACCGGGGAGCTGTTTTTT; CDR3aa: CASSLAGQGNTGELFF; abundance: few; d_gene: TRBD1; j_gene: TRBJ2-2; v_gene: TRBV5-1
CDR3nt: TGCGCCAGCAGCTTGGAAGGCGGGGACTCAGATACGCAGTATTTT; CDR3aa: CASSLEGGDSDTQYF; abundance: -; d_gene: -; j_gene: TRBJ2-3; v_gene: TRBV5-1
CDR3nt: TGTGCCAGCAGCCCCGGATATTTCGGGGGCTACGAGCAGTACTTC; CDR3aa: CASSPGYFGGYEQYF; abundance: -; d_gene: -; j_gene: TRBJ2-7; v_gene: TRBV7-9
CDR3nt: TGTGCCAGCTCACCAGGAGGGGGGGCAAATACGCAGTATTTT; CDR3aa: CASSPGGGANTQYF; abundance: -; d_gene: -; j_gene: TRBJ2-3; v_gene: TRBV18
CDR3nt: TGTGCCCCCGGGAGAGGGTCGCGAGGCACAGATACGCAGTATTTT; CDR3aa: CAPGRGSRGTDTQYF; abundance: -; d_gene: -; j_gene: TRBJ2-3; v_gene: TRBV9
CDR3nt: TGTGCCATCAGTGCGTCTAGCGGGGGGGTAACAGATACGCAGTATTTT; CDR3aa: CAISASSGGVTDTQYF; abundance: -; d_gene: TRBD2; j_gene: TRBJ2-3; v_gene: TRBV10-3
CDR3nt: TGTGCCAGCAGCTTGGCCAGTGGCGGGACAGGGGGCTTGGTAAATGAGCAGTTCTTC; CDR3aa: CASSLASGGTGGLVNEQFF; abundance: -; d_gene: TRBD1; j_gene: TRBJ2-1; v_gene: TRBV5-5
CDR3nt: TGCGCCAGCAGCCGACAGGGAGGAGGCACTGAAGCTTTCTTT; CDR3aa: CASSRQGGGTEAFF; abundance: -; d_gene: TRBD1; j_gene: TRBJ1-1; v_gene: TRBV5-1
CDR3nt: TGCAGTGCTAAGGGAGGAGAGACCCAGTACTTC; CDR3aa: CSAKGGETQYF; abundance: -; d_gene: -; j_gene: TRBJ2-5; v_gene: TRBV20-1
CDR3nt: TGTGCCAGCTCACCTCCGGCGGAGACGGAGACCCAGTACTTC; CDR3aa: CASSPPAETETQYF; abundance: few; d_gene: -; j_gene: TRBJ2-5; v_gene: TRBV18
CDR3nt: TGTGCCAGCAGTTCCCACCGGACAGGGGGACCCGGGGAGCTGTTTTTT; CDR3aa: CASSSHRTGGPGELFF; abundance: -; d_gene: TRBD1; j_gene: TRBJ2-2; v_gene: TRBV28
CDR3nt: TGTGCCAGTAGCCCCGGGACCAGGGGGCCTAGCACAGATACGCAGTATTTT; CDR3aa: CASSPGTRGPSTDTQYF; abundance: -; d_gene: TRBD1; j_gene: TRBJ2-3; v_gene: TRBV19
CDR3nt: TGTGCCAGCAGCCGACTAGCGGGGGGGCCCAATGAGCAGTTCTTC; CDR3aa: CASSRLAGGPNEQFF; abundance: -; d_gene: TRBD2; j_gene: TRBJ2-1; v_gene: TRBV6-2/TRBV6-3
CDR3nt: TGTGCCAGCAGCCAACGGGGACAGTACAACGTCCTGACTTTC; CDR3aa: CASSQRGQYNVLTF; abundance: -; d_gene: TRBD1; j_gene: TRBJ2-6; v_gene: TRBV3-1/TRBV3-2
CDR3nt: TGTGCCAGCAGCCCCATCAAGGGGGCGCGAAATCAGCCCCAGCATTTT; CDR3aa: CASSPIKGARNQPQHF; abundance: -; d_gene: TRBD1; j_gene: TRBJ1-5; v_gene: TRBV11-2
CDR3nt: TGTGCCAGCAGTCCTCTAGGGGGACGGCACTATGGCTACACCTTC; CDR3aa: CASSPLGGRHYGYTF; abundance: -; d_gene: -; j_gene: TRBJ1-2; v_gene: TRBV28
CDR3nt: TGTGCCAGCCGAAGTGAACCAAGACAGGGTCTGAACACTGAAGCTTTCTTT; CDR3aa: CASRSEPRQGLNTEAFF; abundance: -; d_gene: TRBD1; j_gene: TRBJ1-1; v_gene: TRBV5-5
CDR3nt: TGTGCCAGCAGCGTAGAGCGGGGGGGCTGGAATGAGCAGTTCTTC; CDR3aa: CASSVERGGWNEQFF; abundance: once; d_gene: TRBD2; j_gene: TRBJ2-1; v_gene: TRBV9
CDR3nt: TGTGCCAGCAGCCCCCCGGGGGGGGTTAACTATGGCTACACCTTC; CDR3aa: CASSPPGGVNYGYTF; abundance: -; d_gene: -; j_gene: TRBJ1-2; v_gene: TRBV5-6
CDR3nt: TGTGCCATCAGTGGAACAGGGGGCTACACCTTC; CDR3aa: CAISGTGGYTF; abundance: -; d_gene: -; j_gene: TRBJ1-2; v_gene: TRBV10-3
CDR3nt: TGTGCCAGCAGGGACAGGTGGGAGACCCAGTACTTC; CDR3aa: CASRDRWETQYF; abundance: many; d_gene: TRBD1; j_gene: TRBJ2-5; v_gene: TRBV3-1/TRBV3-2
CDR3nt: TGTGCCAGCAGGCGAGACAGTGAGCAGTACTTC; CDR3aa: CASRRDSEQYF; abundance: -; d_gene: -; j_gene: TRBJ2-7; v_gene: TRBV6-5
CDR3nt: TGTGCCAGCAGCCGGGGGAATCAGCCCCAGCATTTT; CDR3aa: CASSRGNQPQHF; abundance: -; d_gene: -; j_gene: TRBJ1-5; v_gene: TRBV12-3/TRBV12-4
CDR3nt: TGTGCCAGCAGCGGGCGGAGGGGAAATTCACCCCTCCACTTT; CDR3aa: CASSGRRGNSPLHF; abundance: -; d_gene: -; j_gene: TRBJ1-6; v_gene: TRBV11-2
CDR3nt: TGTGCCAGTAGTACCACTCCCAGGGGGCGTTATGGTGGCTACACCTTC; CDR3aa: CASSTTPRGRYGGYTF; abundance: -; d_gene: TRBD1; j_gene: TRBJ1-2; v_gene: TRBV19